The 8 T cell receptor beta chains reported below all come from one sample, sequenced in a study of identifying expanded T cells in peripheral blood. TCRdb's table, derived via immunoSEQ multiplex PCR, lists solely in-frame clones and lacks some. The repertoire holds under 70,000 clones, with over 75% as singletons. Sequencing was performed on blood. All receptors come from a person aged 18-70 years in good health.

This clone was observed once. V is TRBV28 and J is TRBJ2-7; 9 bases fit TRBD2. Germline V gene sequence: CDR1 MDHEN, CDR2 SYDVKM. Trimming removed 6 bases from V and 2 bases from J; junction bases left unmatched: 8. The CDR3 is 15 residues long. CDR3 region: CASSSPTSGAYEQYF. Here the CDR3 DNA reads TGTGCCAGCAGCTCACCGACTAGCGGTGCCTACGAGCAGTACTTC.

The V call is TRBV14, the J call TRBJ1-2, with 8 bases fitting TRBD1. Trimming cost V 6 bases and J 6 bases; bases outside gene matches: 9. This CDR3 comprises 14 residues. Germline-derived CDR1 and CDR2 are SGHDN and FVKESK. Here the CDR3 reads CASRRTGPLNGYTF. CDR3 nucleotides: TGTGCCAGCAGGCGGACAGGGCCGCTTAATGGCTACACCTTC.

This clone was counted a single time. CDR3 sequence: CASSFGPFAGELFF. The CDR3 nucleotides are TGTGCCAGCAGCTTCGGGCCTTTTGCGGGGGAGCTGTTTTTT. The gene calls are TRBV7-2 and TRBJ2-2; D is ambiguous. CDR3 length: 14 amino acids. CDR1 SGHTA and CDR2 FQGNSA come from the germline V gene. V lost 3 bases and J 8 bases, leaving 13 bases between the germline ends.

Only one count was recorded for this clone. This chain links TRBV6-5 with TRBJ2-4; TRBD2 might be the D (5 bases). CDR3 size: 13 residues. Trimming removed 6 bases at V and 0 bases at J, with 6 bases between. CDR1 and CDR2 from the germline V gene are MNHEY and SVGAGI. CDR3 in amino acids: CASRDLAKNIQYF. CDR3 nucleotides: TGTGCCAGCAGGGACTTAGCCAAAAACATTCAGTACTTC.

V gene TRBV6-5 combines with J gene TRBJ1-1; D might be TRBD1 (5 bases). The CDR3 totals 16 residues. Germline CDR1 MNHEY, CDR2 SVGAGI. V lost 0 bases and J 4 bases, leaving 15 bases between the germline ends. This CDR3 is CASSYSGLPGGTEAFF. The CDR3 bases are TGTGCCAGCAGTTACTCCGGACTCCCCGGGGGCACTGAAGCTTTCTTT.

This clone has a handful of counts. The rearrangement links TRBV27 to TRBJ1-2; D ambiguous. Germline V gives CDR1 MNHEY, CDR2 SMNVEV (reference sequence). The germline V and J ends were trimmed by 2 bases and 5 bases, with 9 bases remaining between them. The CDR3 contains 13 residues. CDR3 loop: CASSLHGEYGYTF. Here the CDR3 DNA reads TGTGCCAGCAGTTTACATGGGGAATATGGCTACACCTTC.

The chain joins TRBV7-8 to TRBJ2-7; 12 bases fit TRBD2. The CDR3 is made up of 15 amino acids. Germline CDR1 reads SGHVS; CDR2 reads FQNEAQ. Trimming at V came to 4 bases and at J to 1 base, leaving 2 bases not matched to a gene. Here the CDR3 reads CASSSLAGGSYEQYF. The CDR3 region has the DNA TGTGCCAGCAGCTCCCTAGCGGGAGGGTCCTACGAGCAGTACTTC.

The CDR3 sequence: CASSLGAGSYEQYF. The CDR3 nucleotides read TGTGCCAGCAGCTTAGGGGCGGGCTCCTACGAGCAGTACTTC. The chain carries TRBV7-2 and TRBJ2-7; TRBD2 might be the D (5 bases). Germline V gene sequence: CDR1 SGHTA, CDR2 FQGNSA. CDR3 size: 14 residues. V was pared by 1 base and J by 0 bases, with 7 bases between. The whole variable domain, remainder taken from reference TRBV7-2 and TRBJ2-7, is GAGVSQSPSNKVTEKGKDVELRCDPISGHTALYWYRQSLGQGLEFLIYFQGNSAPDKSGLPSDRFSAERTGGSVSTLTIQRTQQEDSAVYLCASSLGAGSYEQYFGPGTRLTVT.